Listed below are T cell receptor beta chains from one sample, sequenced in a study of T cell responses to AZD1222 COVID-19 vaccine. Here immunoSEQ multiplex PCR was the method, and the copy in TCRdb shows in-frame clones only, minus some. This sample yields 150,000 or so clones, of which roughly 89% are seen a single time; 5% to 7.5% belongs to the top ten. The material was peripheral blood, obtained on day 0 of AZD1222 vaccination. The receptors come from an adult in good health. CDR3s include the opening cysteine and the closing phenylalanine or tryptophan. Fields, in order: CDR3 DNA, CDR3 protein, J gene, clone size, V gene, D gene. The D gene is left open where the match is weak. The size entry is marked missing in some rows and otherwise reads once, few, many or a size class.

DNA: TGTGCCAGCAGCGTAAGCGGCGGGACAACGTCTCCCCTCCACTTT
CDR3: CASSVSGGTTSPLHF
J: TRBJ1-6
size: NA
V: TRBV9
D: NA

DNA: TGTGCTAGTGGTTTGGTCGCCTCTGGAAACACCATATATTTT
CDR3: CASGLVASGNTIYF
J: TRBJ1-3
size: few
V: TRBV12-5
D: NA

DNA: TGTGCCTGGAGTTGGGGGGGCATTGGCACTGAAGCTTTCTTT
CDR3: CAWSWGGIGTEAFF
J: TRBJ1-1
size: NA
V: TRBV30
D: NA

DNA: TGCGCCAGCAGCTTGGCCTCGGAGGGCACTGAAGCTTTCTTT
CDR3: CASSLASEGTEAFF
J: TRBJ1-1
size: NA
V: TRBV5-1
D: NA

DNA: TGTGCCAGCAGCCAAGCTCTCGGACTGAATTCACCCCTCCACTTT
CDR3: CASSQALGLNSPLHF
J: TRBJ1-6
size: NA
V: TRBV3-1/TRBV3-2
D: NA

DNA: TGTGCCAGCGGTCCCGGGACTAGCGGGGGTCCTAGTCCAGAGACCCAGTACTTC
CDR3: CASGPGTSGGPSPETQYF
J: TRBJ2-5
size: NA
V: TRBV6-6
D: TRBD2

DNA: TGTGCCAGCAGTAAAGAGACAACCCCTGGAAACACCATATATTTT
CDR3: CASSKETTPGNTIYF
J: TRBJ1-3
size: NA
V: TRBV2
D: NA

DNA: TGTGCCAGCAGTTCCCTCGGACTAGCGCACTACAATGAGCAGTTCTTC
CDR3: CASSSLGLAHYNEQFF
J: TRBJ2-1
size: NA
V: TRBV27
D: TRBD2

DNA: TGCGCCAGCAGCCACCTTCACAGGGGAGACTATGGCTACACCTTC
CDR3: CASSHLHRGDYGYTF
J: TRBJ1-2
size: NA
V: TRBV4-1
D: TRBD1

DNA: TGCAGCGTTGTGGGTTCGATGAACACTGAAGCTTTCTTT
CDR3: CSVVGSMNTEAFF
J: TRBJ1-1
size: NA
V: TRBV29-1
D: NA

DNA: TGTGCCAGCAGCCAAGATTGGGTCTTGGACACTGAAGCTTTCTTT
CDR3: CASSQDWVLDTEAFF
J: TRBJ1-1
size: NA
V: TRBV3-1/TRBV3-2
D: NA

DNA: TGCGCCAGCAGCTTGATGGTGGGGGCATCCCAAGAGACCCAGTACTTC
CDR3: CASSLMVGASQETQYF
J: TRBJ2-5
size: NA
V: TRBV5-1
D: NA

DNA: TGTGCCAGCAGTTACTCGGTATTAACAGGGATCACTGAAGCTTTCTTT
CDR3: CASSYSVLTGITEAFF
J: TRBJ1-1
size: NA
V: TRBV6-2/TRBV6-3
D: NA

DNA: TGTGCCATCAGTGGCGGGGGTGGCTACACCTTC
CDR3: CAISGGGGYTF
J: TRBJ1-2
size: NA
V: TRBV10-3
D: NA

DNA: TGTGCCAGCAGCTTGGCTGGGCACTATGGCTACACCTTC
CDR3: CASSLAGHYGYTF
J: TRBJ1-2
size: NA
V: TRBV5-5
D: NA

DNA: TGCAGTGCTAGTTGGGACTTCTATGGCTACACCTTC
CDR3: CSASWDFYGYTF
J: TRBJ1-2
size: NA
V: TRBV20-1
D: NA

DNA: TGCAGTGCCACGCGAGGGGATGAGCAGTTCTTC
CDR3: CSATRGDEQFF
J: TRBJ2-1
size: NA
V: TRBV20-1
D: NA

DNA: TGCGCCAGCATTCCGACCGGGACGGAGGGGGTGGCTTTCTTT
CDR3: CASIPTGTEGVAFF
J: TRBJ1-1
size: NA
V: TRBV10-2
D: NA

DNA: TGTGCCAGCAGTTACTTAGGACAGGGTATTAGTGGCTACACCTTC
CDR3: CASSYLGQGISGYTF
J: TRBJ1-2
size: once
V: TRBV6-5
D: TRBD1

DNA: TGTGCCAGCAGTTACTCGGGGGTTAGCAATCAGCCCCAGCATTTT
CDR3: CASSYSGVSNQPQHF
J: TRBJ1-5
size: NA
V: TRBV6-5
D: NA

DNA: TGCAGTGCTAGAACAGATACGCAGTATTTT
CDR3: CSARTDTQYF
J: TRBJ2-3
size: NA
V: TRBV20-1
D: NA

DNA: TGTGCCAGTAGTTCCCGAGACAGGTTCTCGGTTACGGGCTACGAGCAGTACTTC
CDR3: CASSSRDRFSVTGYEQYF
J: TRBJ2-7
size: NA
V: TRBV19
D: NA

DNA: TGTGCCAGCAGTGAGGTCAATGCTTTGTACTACACCTTC
CDR3: CASSEVNALYYTF
J: TRBJ1-2
size: NA
V: TRBV6-1
D: NA

DNA: TGTGCCAGCAGTTACTTTACGGGACAGGCTGGTAACTATGGCTACACCTTC
CDR3: CASSYFTGQAGNYGYTF
J: TRBJ1-2
size: NA
V: TRBV6-2/TRBV6-3
D: TRBD1

DNA: TGTGCCAGTATGGCGGGAATATATTCACCCCTCCACTTT
CDR3: CASMAGIYSPLHF
J: TRBJ1-6
size: NA
V: TRBV19
D: NA

DNA: TGTGCCAGCGCGTTAGGACAGGGGTCCAATGAGCAGTTCTTC
CDR3: CASALGQGSNEQFF
J: TRBJ2-1
size: NA
V: TRBV6-5
D: TRBD1

DNA: TGCGCCAGCAGCCTCCTGGGAGGAGACACCGGGGAGCTGTTTTTT
CDR3: CASSLLGGDTGELFF
J: TRBJ2-2
size: once
V: TRBV5-1
D: NA

DNA: TGTGCCAGCAGCTTGGCCCAGGGGGCAATTGGGAGCACTGAAGCTTTCTTT
CDR3: CASSLAQGAIGSTEAFF
J: TRBJ1-1
size: few
V: TRBV5-4
D: TRBD1

DNA: TGTGCCAGCAGCCCAACCGACAGGGGAGCCTACGAGCAGTACTTC
CDR3: CASSPTDRGAYEQYF
J: TRBJ2-7
size: NA
V: TRBV5-4
D: TRBD1

DNA: TGTGCCAGCAGTTCATACCCCTACGGGCAGTACTTC
CDR3: CASSSYPYGQYF
J: TRBJ2-7
size: NA
V: TRBV12-3/TRBV12-4
D: NA

DNA: TGTGCCAGCTCCAGCCCTAATAATTCACCCCTCCACTTT
CDR3: CASSSPNNSPLHF
J: TRBJ1-6
size: NA
V: TRBV6-5
D: NA

DNA: TGTGCCAGCACCCCGGGGGGCGGGGAATCACCCCTCCACTTT
CDR3: CASTPGGGESPLHF
J: TRBJ1-6
size: NA
V: TRBV7-2
D: NA

DNA: TGTGCCAGCAGATATCTCACCGTCGAGACCCAGTACTTC
CDR3: CASRYLTVETQYF
J: TRBJ2-5
size: NA
V: TRBV25-1
D: NA

DNA: TGCGCCAGCAGCCCCGGCCACTTCCAAGAGACCCAGTACTTC
CDR3: CASSPGHFQETQYF
J: TRBJ2-5
size: NA
V: TRBV4-3
D: NA

DNA: TGTGCCTGGGGCTCAGGGGGTTCGGACTCCTACGAGCAGTACTTC
CDR3: CAWGSGGSDSYEQYF
J: TRBJ2-7
size: NA
V: TRBV30
D: TRBD1

DNA: TGTGCCAGCAGCTTACAGGGTTTTGTGACTGAAGCTTTCTTT
CDR3: CASSLQGFVTEAFF
J: TRBJ1-1
size: NA
V: TRBV7-9
D: NA

DNA: TGTGCCAGTAGTTTCAGGGGTTGGGACACTGAAGCTTTCTTT
CDR3: CASSFRGWDTEAFF
J: TRBJ1-1
size: few
V: TRBV19
D: NA

DNA: TGTGCCAGCAGCCCGAGTGGAGAGACCCAGTACTTC
CDR3: CASSPSGETQYF
J: TRBJ2-5
size: NA
V: TRBV7-3
D: NA

DNA: TGTGCCAGCAAAACAGACCCGAGGACTAGCAACGAGCAGTACTTC
CDR3: CASKTDPRTSNEQYF
J: TRBJ2-7
size: NA
V: TRBV6-5
D: TRBD2

DNA: TGTGCCAGCAGCTTAGTTACCGGGACCGGACGCACTAGCTCCTACAATGAGCAGTTCTTC
CDR3: CASSLVTGTGRTSSYNEQFF
J: TRBJ2-1
size: NA
V: TRBV13
D: NA

DNA: TGTGCCTGGATAGGAAGAACAGAAGCTTTCTTT
CDR3: CAWIGRTEAFF
J: TRBJ1-1
size: NA
V: TRBV30
D: NA

DNA: TGTGCCAGCAGTCACAGGGGAATTTTTTCACCCCTCCACTTT
CDR3: CASSHRGIFSPLHF
J: TRBJ1-6
size: NA
V: TRBV3-1/TRBV3-2
D: TRBD1

DNA: TGTGCCAGCAGCCAAGCTGGGGGGACAGATACGCAGTATTTT
CDR3: CASSQAGGTDTQYF
J: TRBJ2-3
size: NA
V: TRBV3-1/TRBV3-2
D: NA

DNA: TGTGCCAGCAGTGAAAGTTGGGGTTCACCCCTCCACTTT
CDR3: CASSESWGSPLHF
J: TRBJ1-6
size: NA
V: TRBV2
D: NA

DNA: TGCGCCAGCAGCTTGAATGGACAGGGAGGTTCACCCCTCCACTTT
CDR3: CASSLNGQGGSPLHF
J: TRBJ1-6
size: NA
V: TRBV5-1
D: TRBD1

DNA: TGTGCCAGCAGCCTTGACTCAAGCCAGCCCCAGCATTTT
CDR3: CASSLDSSQPQHF
J: TRBJ1-5
size: NA
V: TRBV7-2
D: NA

DNA: TGCGCCAGCAGCTCGGCAATTAAGACAGGGACAGCCTACGAGCAGTACTTC
CDR3: CASSSAIKTGTAYEQYF
J: TRBJ2-7
size: NA
V: TRBV5-1
D: TRBD1

DNA: TGTGCCAGCATCGCAGCGGGAGCGGCGAAAGCTTTCTTT
CDR3: CASIAAGAAKAFF
J: TRBJ1-1
size: NA
V: TRBV7-9
D: NA

DNA: TGCGCCAGCAGCTGGGGTCCCCAGGGGGCGAGGAACACCATATATTTT
CDR3: CASSWGPQGARNTIYF
J: TRBJ1-3
size: NA
V: TRBV5-1
D: TRBD1

DNA: TGCGCCAGCAGTGCTAACCGGGACAGGAATTCACCCCTCCACTTT
CDR3: CASSANRDRNSPLHF
J: TRBJ1-6
size: NA
V: TRBV4-3
D: TRBD1

DNA: TGTGCCTGGAGCAAGAACAGGGGGCGCGTATTTAGGTACACCTTC
CDR3: CAWSKNRGRVFRYTF
J: TRBJ1-2
size: once
V: TRBV30
D: TRBD1

DNA: TGTGCCAGCAGCTCGACAGCCCCCAGCTATGGCTACACCTTC
CDR3: CASSSTAPSYGYTF
J: TRBJ1-2
size: NA
V: TRBV7-9
D: NA

DNA: TGTGCCAGCAGCCCTGGCACATTGGTAGCGGGTGCCTACAATGAGCAGTTCTTC
CDR3: CASSPGTLVAGAYNEQFF
J: TRBJ2-1
size: few
V: TRBV3-1/TRBV3-2
D: TRBD2

DNA: TGTGCCAGCAGCCGTGCCCGGGACAGGGCCGGCGGGGAGCTGTTTTTT
CDR3: CASSRARDRAGGELFF
J: TRBJ2-2
size: NA
V: TRBV7-6
D: TRBD1

DNA: TGCGCCAGCAGCCAAGACCTAGCGGGGGCGGAGACCCAGTACTTC
CDR3: CASSQDLAGAETQYF
J: TRBJ2-5
size: NA
V: TRBV4-3
D: TRBD2

DNA: TGTGCCAGCAAATCGGACAGGAGTTATTCACCCCTCCACTTT
CDR3: CASKSDRSYSPLHF
J: TRBJ1-6
size: NA
V: TRBV2
D: TRBD1

DNA: TGTGCCTGGAGCAGCGTGGGGGAAGGGCCCCAGCATTTT
CDR3: CAWSSVGEGPQHF
J: TRBJ1-5
size: NA
V: TRBV30
D: NA